Listed below are T cell receptor beta chains from one sample, sequenced in a study of T cells in Graves' hyperthyroidism and ophthalmopathy. TCRdb re-called the multiplex PCR reads with MiXCR, one entry per CDR3 protein. The sample lists nearly 250,000 distinct CDR3 sequences, roughly 17% occurring once. Sequencing used blood. Every receptor here comes from a woman aged 18-35 years with Graves' ophthalmopathy. The CDR3 runs from the conserved cysteine through the conserved F or W. The D gene is left open where the match is weak. Where a row states a size, it is once, few, many or the class of an expanded clone; other rows omit it.

size	V	D	J	CDR3	DNA
many	TRBV5-5	TRBD2	TRBJ2-1	CASSFGSGPGNEQFF	TGTGCCAGCAGCTTCGGTAGCGGGCCAGGCAATGAGCAGTTCTTC
many	TRBV28	TRBD2	TRBJ2-1	CASSLRLAGYSYNEQFF	TGTGCCAGCAGTTTAAGGCTAGCGGGATACTCCTACAATGAGCAGTTCTTC
NA	TRBV9	NA	TRBJ1-6	CASSEPKGSPLHF	TGTGCCAGCAGCGAACCTAAGGGTTCACCCCTCCACTTT
NA	TRBV10-3	TRBD1	TRBJ2-5	CAISDWDRGRRSQETQYF	TGTGCCATCAGTGACTGGGACAGGGGGAGGCGTAGCCAAGAGACCCAGTACTTC
many	TRBV12-3/TRBV12-4	NA	TRBJ2-4	CASSPTGYQNIQYF	TGTGCCAGCAGTCCAACAGGGTATCAAAACATTCAGTACTTC
many	TRBV7-9	NA	TRBJ1-2	CASRRTAGYTF	TGTGCCAGCAGGAGGACAGCTGGCTACACCTTC
many	TRBV11-1	NA	TRBJ2-7	CASSLEEGQGPGTYEQYF	TGTGCCAGCAGCTTAGAAGAGGGCCAGGGCCCCGGCACCTACGAGCAGTACTTC
many	TRBV7-3	NA	TRBJ2-3	CASSLTKGGPDTQYF	TGTGCCAGCAGCTTAACCAAAGGCGGCCCAGATACGCAGTATTTT
many	TRBV20-1	NA	TRBJ2-1	CSASTGDNEQFF	TGCAGTGCTAGCACGGGGGACAATGAGCAGTTCTTC
many	TRBV4-3	TRBD2	TRBJ2-2	CASSQDTAGVPGELFF	TGCGCCAGCAGCCAAGATACAGCGGGAGTGCCCGGGGAGCTGTTTTTT
NA	TRBV27	TRBD1	TRBJ1-5	CASSLLSRGGQGNQPQHF	TGTGCCAGCAGTTTATTATCCAGGGGGGGGCAGGGGAATCAGCCCCAGCATTTT
many	TRBV27	TRBD1	TRBJ1-1	CASSLGTGKYTEAFF	TGTGCCAGCAGCTTGGGGACAGGGAAGTACACTGAAGCTTTCTTT
few	TRBV27	TRBD1	TRBJ1-1	CASRPTGVTETFF	TGTGCCAGCAGACCCACAGGGGTCACTGAAACTTTCTTT
many	TRBV6-1	NA	TRBJ1-1	CASGDGGSTEAFF	TGTGCCAGCGGCGATGGGGGTTCAACTGAAGCTTTCTTT
many	TRBV27	TRBD1	TRBJ2-4	CASSVTGGKNIQYF	TGTGCCAGCAGCGTAACAGGGGGGAAAAACATTCAGTACTTC
few	TRBV9	TRBD1	TRBJ1-6	CASSPRDRGYPPLHF	TGTGCCAGCAGCCCCCGGGACAGGGGTTATCCACCCCTCCACTTT
many	TRBV28	TRBD2	TRBJ2-4	CASSPPSGGPLAKNIQYF	TGTGCCAGCAGTCCTCCTAGCGGGGGGCCCCTAGCCAAAAACATTCAGTACTTC
many	TRBV6-6	TRBD1	TRBJ1-2	CASSYGGDRGAGNYGYTF	TGTGCCAGCAGTTACGGAGGGGACAGGGGAGCCGGTAACTATGGCTACACCTTC
many	TRBV5-1	NA	TRBJ2-2	CASSLDPSGTGELFF	TGCGCCAGCAGCTTGGATCCTTCGGGGACCGGGGAGCTGTTTTTT
many	TRBV15	TRBD1	TRBJ1-5	CATSGQGRANQPQHF	TGTGCCACGTCCGGACAGGGGAGGGCCAATCAGCCCCAGCATTTT
NA	TRBV7-3	TRBD2	TRBJ2-1	CASSPPGTSGGGYNEQFF	TGTGCCAGCAGCCCCCCCGGGACTAGCGGAGGAGGCTACAATGAGCAGTTCTTC
many	TRBV5-1	NA	TRBJ1-2	CASSGDNYGYTF	TGCGCCAGCAGCGGGGATAACTATGGCTACACCTTC
NA	TRBV4-3	NA	TRBJ2-1	CASSQDSERVPYNEQFF	TGCGCCAGCAGCCAAGATAGCGAGCGGGTCCCATACAATGAGCAGTTCTTC
many	TRBV7-9	TRBD2	TRBJ2-5	CASSLGASGRVEETQYF	TGTGCCAGCAGCTTAGGTGCTAGCGGGAGGGTGGAGGAGACCCAGTACTTC
many	TRBV2	TRBD1	TRBJ1-1	CASSQDRVRGTEAFF	TGTGCCAGCAGTCAGGACAGGGTTCGGGGCACTGAAGCTTTCTTT
NA	TRBV20-1	TRBD2	TRBJ2-1	CSARDRASGRSSYNEQFF	TGCAGTGCTAGAGATAGGGCTAGCGGGAGAAGCTCCTACAATGAGCAGTTCTTC
many	TRBV3-1	NA	TRBJ1-1	CASSHRGGPGNTEAFF	TGTGCCAGCAGCCATAGGGGTGGGCCCGGGAACACTGAAGCTTTCTTT
many	TRBV30	TRBD1	TRBJ1-1	CAWTLQTGSRTGAFF	TGTGCCTGGACCCTTCAGACAGGGTCGAGGACTGGAGCTTTCTTT
many	TRBV7-2	NA	TRBJ2-1	CASSLDIGGPRSYNEQFF	TGTGCCAGCAGCTTAGATATCGGCGGGCCACGCTCCTACAATGAGCAGTTCTTC
many	TRBV30	NA	TRBJ1-3	CAWTTRPGSGNTIYF	TGTGCCTGGACTACGCGCCCCGGCTCTGGAAACACCATATATTTT
many	TRBV5-1	NA	TRBJ2-7	CASSLFPPGSYEQYF	TGCGCCAGCAGCTTGTTTCCCCCAGGAAGCTACGAGCAGTACTTC
many	TRBV2	NA	TRBJ1-3	CASSLGVDTIYF	TGTGCCAGCAGTCTGGGCGTGGACACCATATATTTT
NA	TRBV5-8	TRBD1	TRBJ1-2	CASSLWDRGGGYTF	TGTGCCAGCAGCTTGTGGGACAGGGGAGGAGGCTACACCTTC
many	TRBV5-1	NA	TRBJ2-1	CASRPDGEWNEQFF	TGCGCCAGCAGACCGGACGGGGAATGGAATGAGCAGTTCTTC
many	TRBV28	TRBD1	TRBJ2-7	CASSTGTVEQYF	TGTGCCAGCAGCACCGGGACAGTCGAGCAGTACTTC
many	TRBV5-8	NA	TRBJ1-2	CASSRQVNYGYTF	TGTGCCAGCAGCCGACAGGTTAACTATGGCTACACCTTC
many	TRBV15	TRBD1	TRBJ2-1	CATSSGTASYNEQFF	TGTGCCACCAGCAGTGGGACAGCTTCCTACAATGAGCAGTTCTTC
many	TRBV2	NA	TRBJ1-2	CASKPDSNYGYTF	TGTGCCAGCAAACCTGACAGTAACTATGGCTACACCTTC
few	TRBV4-2	NA	TRBJ2-1	CASSQGAGRSYNEQFF	TGTGCCAGCAGCCAAGGGGCGGGCCGCTCCTACAATGAGCAGTTCTTC
many	TRBV12-3/TRBV12-4	NA	TRBJ2-3	CASRPGPTDTQYF	TGTGCCAGCAGGCCAGGCCCTACAGATACGCAGTATTTT
many	TRBV4-1	TRBD2	TRBJ2-5	CASSQDRVGRVQETQYF	TGCGCCAGCAGCCAAGATCGCGTCGGGAGGGTCCAAGAGACCCAGTACTTC
many	TRBV12-3/TRBV12-4	NA	TRBJ2-6	CASSNRGGGANVLTF	TGTGCCAGCAGTAACAGGGGAGGTGGGGCCAACGTCCTGACTTTC
many	TRBV5-5	NA	TRBJ2-1	CASITRPFAVDEQFF	TGTGCCAGCATCACTCGGCCTTTTGCCGTGGATGAGCAGTTCTTC
NA	TRBV15	NA	TRBJ2-1	CATSRERTVYEQFF	TGTGCCACCAGCAGAGAGCGGACAGTCTACGAGCAGTTCTTC
many	TRBV28	NA	TRBJ2-7	CASSENSGAYEQYF	TGTGCCAGCAGCGAAAACTCGGGGGCGTACGAGCAGTACTTC
NA	TRBV4-3	NA	TRBJ2-1	CASSQDGRREQFF	TGCGCCAGCAGCCAAGATGGTCGTCGTGAGCAGTTCTTC
NA	TRBV9	NA	TRBJ2-7	CASSPRWGTYNEQYF	TGTGCCAGCAGCCCCCGCTGGGGAACCTACAATGAGCAGTACTTC
NA	TRBV2	NA	TRBJ2-7	CASSGRTSEQYF	TGTGCCAGCAGTGGCCGGACGTCCGAGCAGTACTTC
NA	TRBV28	TRBD2	TRBJ2-7	CASNPTVRTSGTGPYEQYF	TGTGCCAGCAACCCAACGGTGAGGACTAGCGGGACTGGTCCCTACGAGCAGTACTTC
many	TRBV20-1	NA	TRBJ2-1	CSARVAGLPNNEQFF	TGCAGTGCTAGAGTGGCAGGTCTTCCCAACAATGAGCAGTTCTTC
few	TRBV25-1	NA	TRBJ2-1	CASSESRTAPYNEQFF	TGTGCCAGCAGTGAGTCCAGGACAGCTCCTTACAATGAGCAGTTCTTC
NA	TRBV4-2	TRBD2	TRBJ2-7	CASSHNSGAYEQYF	TGTGCCAGCAGCCACAATAGCGGGGCCTACGAGCAGTACTTC
few	TRBV9	TRBD1	TRBJ2-1	CASSENTGGGLNEQFF	TGTGCCAGCAGCGAGAACACAGGGGGCGGGCTCAATGAGCAGTTCTTC